This TCR beta chain came from a study of control samples from healthy donors and cancer patients (TCRdb year 2020). From the cysteine through the phenylalanine, the CDR3 covers 16 amino acids. The only DNA kept is the CDR3, 48 bases in frame from the first base. The germline ends are 20 bases apart after V is trimmed by 6 bases and J by 3 bases. CDR1 and CDR2 (MNHEY, SMNVEV) derive from the germline V gene (reference sequence). About this clone itself: Its recognized antigen is unknown. Per-base quality was not reported, and no clone a single base away is much larger than it.

The library was made by the immunoSEQ multiplex PCR assay. In TCRdb, the immuneACCESS table is reduced to in-frame sequences with V and J assigned. These tables do not hold every clone; where another copy was compared, an unresolved V gene accounts for under half, and the others remain unexplained. The sample records about 230,000 clones, roughly 87% of which are singletons. The leading ten clones occupy 13% of the sample. The chain uses TRBV27 and TRBJ1-1; a confident D gene designation cannot be given. This TCR was recovered from a woman aged 55-75 years with lung cancer. The sample taken for sequencing was PBMCs. The nucleotide sequence is given as TGTGCCAGCAGGAGGACGGATCGACCCTTAGACACTGAAGCTTTCTTT. It specifies CASRRTDRPLDTEAFF.